The sequence of this T cell receptor (beta chain) was determined in a study of T cells in Graves' hyperthyroidism and ophthalmopathy (dated by TCRdb to about 2019). With regard to the full study: Peripheral blood samples were taken at the time of initial diagnosis, prior to any treatment. Prospective prediction of ophthalmopathy was tested in an independent validation cohort consisting of 18 to 20 hyperthyroidism patients and over 15 patients who later progressed to ophthalmopathy. The study also compared thyroid tissue and blood T-cell repertoires from several Graves' hyperthyroidism patients. The roughly 100 discovery patients were randomly divided into training and test sets at a 7:3 ratio. To identify distinguishing TCR V-J signatures, a discovery cohort of 90 to 100 patients was used, comprising roughly 45 with Graves' ophthalmopathy and around 57 with stable Graves' hyperthyroidism. After sampling, hyperthyroidism patients received methimazole starting at 30 mg daily, and ophthalmopathy patients received high-dose intravenous methylprednisolone. The paper reports TCR Vbeta CDR3 sequencing of over 130 peripheral blood samples: approximately 41 ophthalmopathy, approximately 74 hyperthyroidism and roughly 17 progressor patients.

The TCR beta CDR3 regions were amplified from RNA transcripts. For the first round of RT-PCR on the TCR CDR3, the HTBI primer set was used together with the Qiagen OneStep RT-PCR kit. Libraries were constructed in a second round of multiplex PCR, after which size selection and purification were performed. The libraries were sequenced on an Illumina HiSeq2000 using paired-end 100 bp reads. The source study handled its data this way. Raw data were processed with SOAPnuke, discarding reads with adapters, uncalled bases, mean Phred below 15, or no exact constant-primer or identifier match. COPE v1.2.5 was used to merge the high-quality paired reads, and each unique nucleotide sequence was defined as a clonotype. MiTCR v1.1 was used to align the clonotypes against IMGT TRBV, TRBD and TRBJ reference segments. The analysis was restricted to V-J combinations with a frequency above 0.0001, which together covered around 99% of the repertoires. The TCS score was defined as F50 (clonal expansion) divided by E x V (chaos), with BLOSUM62-based TCRdist calculated between CDR3 peptides within each V-J. Welch's t-statistics and random forest reduced several hundred V-J features to 13, which were used in a naive Bayes classifier (R e1071). TCRdb reanalyzed the raw reads on its own, using fastp at Q25 for trimming and MiXCR for clone calling, and kept in-frame beta chains. Each CDR3 protein appears once, grouped with its most common genes and DNA. The V and J calls shown here were made by TCRdb, not taken from the authors' results. For this sample there are over 250,000 distinct CDR3 sequences; 25% appear just once. Together, the top ten hold roughly 24% of the sample.

Hyperthyroidism patients were newly diagnosed, had a disease duration of under 2 months, and were aged 18 to 65 years. Patients with uncontrolled infections, other autoimmune diseases, pregnancy or lactation were excluded. Diagnoses were established on the basis of clinical symptoms, serum thyroxine and TRAb, thyroid ultrasound, and orbital computed tomography. For progressor patients, blood was drawn at the first diagnosis of hyperthyroidism, before any ophthalmopathy symptoms had appeared. PBMCs were separated from roughly 10 ml of fresh peripheral blood using Ficoll-Paque density gradient centrifugation. Progressor patients were initially diagnosed with Graves' hyperthyroidism and developed ophthalmopathy during follow-up. Total RNA was extracted with Trizol reagent, and quality was checked on an Agilent 2100 Bioanalyzer. On the study overall, not on this receptor specifically: Ophthalmopathy was separated from stable hyperthyroidism by a 13 V-J signature model, with around 90% sensitivity and 81% to 83% specificity obtained in cross-validation and 80%/75% obtained in testing. No statistical method was used to set the sample size in advance, and investigators knew the group allocation. Most expanded thyroid clonotypes (frequency above 0.001) were also detected in blood, a finding suggesting that blood repertoires may reflect thyroid immune responses. In validation, the model predicted progression to ophthalmopathy a median of roughly 6.2 months before onset, with over 60% sensitivity and roughly 79% specificity.

Trimming takes 10 bases from V and 5 bases from J, and the germline ends sit 14 bases apart. CDR1 MGHDK and CDR2 SYGVNS were looked up in the germline V gene. The CDR3 spans 12 residues, from the cysteine through the phenylalanine. Only the CDR3 DNA is retained, 36 bases long and in frame from the first base. Of note for this clonotype: The antigen this receptor binds is unknown. Base qualities are not provided; no much larger clone lies one nucleotide away.

This clonotype originated in a man in his forties or fifties with Graves' hyperthyroidism that later progressed to Graves' ophthalmopathy. The sample comprised blood. Recombination linked TRBV25-1 to TRBJ2-5; no D gene can be assigned with confidence. The CDR3 reads as follows: CATQVWDETQYF. Here is the DNA: TGTGCCACCCAGGTTTGGGATGAGACCCAGTACTTC.